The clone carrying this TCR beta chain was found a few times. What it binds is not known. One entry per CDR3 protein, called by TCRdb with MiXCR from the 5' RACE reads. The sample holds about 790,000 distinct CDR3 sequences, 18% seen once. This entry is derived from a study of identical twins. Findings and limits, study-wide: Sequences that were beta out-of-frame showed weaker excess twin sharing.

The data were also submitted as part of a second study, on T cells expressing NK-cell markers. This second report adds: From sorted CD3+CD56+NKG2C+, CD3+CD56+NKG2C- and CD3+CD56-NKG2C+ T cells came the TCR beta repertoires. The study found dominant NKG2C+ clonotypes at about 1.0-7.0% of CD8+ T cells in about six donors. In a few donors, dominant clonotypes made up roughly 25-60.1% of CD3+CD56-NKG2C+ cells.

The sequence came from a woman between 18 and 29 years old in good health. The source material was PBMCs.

The chain's CDR3 is CASSVAPPGGTYNEQFF. CDR3 nucleotides: TGTGCCAGCAGCGTAGCTCCCCCGGGAGGCACCTACAATGAGCAGTTCTTC. The chain carries TRBV9 and TRBJ2-1; TRBD2 matches at 7 bases. After removal of 0 bases from V and 2 bases from J, the junction contained 8 bases not matched to a gene. Germline V CDR1 and CDR2: SGDLS, YYNGEE. This CDR3 comprises 17 residues.